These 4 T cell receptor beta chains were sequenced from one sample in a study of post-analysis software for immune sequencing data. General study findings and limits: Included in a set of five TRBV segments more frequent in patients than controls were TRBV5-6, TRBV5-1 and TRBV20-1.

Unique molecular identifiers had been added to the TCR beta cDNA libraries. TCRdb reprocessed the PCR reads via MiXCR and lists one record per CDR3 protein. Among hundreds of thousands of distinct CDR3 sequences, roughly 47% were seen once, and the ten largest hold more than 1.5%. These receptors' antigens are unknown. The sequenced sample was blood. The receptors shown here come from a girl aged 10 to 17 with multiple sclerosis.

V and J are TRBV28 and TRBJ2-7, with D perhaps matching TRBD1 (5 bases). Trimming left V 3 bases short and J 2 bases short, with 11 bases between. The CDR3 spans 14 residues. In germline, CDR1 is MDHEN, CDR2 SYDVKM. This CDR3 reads CASSLLTVTYEQYF. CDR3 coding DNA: TGTGCCAGCAGTTTGCTGACAGTAACCTACGAGCAGTACTTC.

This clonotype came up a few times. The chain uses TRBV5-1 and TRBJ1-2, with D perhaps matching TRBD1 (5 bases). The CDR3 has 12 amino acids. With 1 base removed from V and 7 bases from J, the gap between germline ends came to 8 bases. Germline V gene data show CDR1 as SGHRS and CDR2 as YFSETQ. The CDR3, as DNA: TGCGCCAGCAGCTTGCGGGACCCTGGCTACACCTTC. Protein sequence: CASSLRDPGYTF.

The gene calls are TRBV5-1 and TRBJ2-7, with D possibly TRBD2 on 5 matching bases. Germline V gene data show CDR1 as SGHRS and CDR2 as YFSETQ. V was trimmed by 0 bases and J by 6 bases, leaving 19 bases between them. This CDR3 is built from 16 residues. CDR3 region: CASSLASAEGLAEQYF. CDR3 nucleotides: TGCGCCAGCAGCTTGGCCTCGGCAGAGGGTCTTGCCGAGCAGTACTTC.

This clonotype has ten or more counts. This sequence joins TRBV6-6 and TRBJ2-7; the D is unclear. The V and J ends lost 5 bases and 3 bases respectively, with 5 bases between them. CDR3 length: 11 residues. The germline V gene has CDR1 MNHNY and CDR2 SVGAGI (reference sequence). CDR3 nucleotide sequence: TGTGCCAGCAGTCCCTACTACGAGCAGTACTTC. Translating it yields CASSPYYEQYF.